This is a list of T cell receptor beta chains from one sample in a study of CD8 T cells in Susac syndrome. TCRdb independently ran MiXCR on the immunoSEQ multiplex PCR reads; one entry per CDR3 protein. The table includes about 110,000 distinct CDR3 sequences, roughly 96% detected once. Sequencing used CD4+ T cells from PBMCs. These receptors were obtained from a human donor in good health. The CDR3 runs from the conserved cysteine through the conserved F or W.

CASRIRGDSPLHF	TRBV18
CASSAQIQADTQYF	TRBV7-3
CASSLRGDSYNEQFF	TRBV7-9
CASSQGGHDEQYF	TRBV3-1
CASSQDGSSGSYIQYF	TRBV3-1
CASSSGRNIPYF	TRBV28
CASSSQGAGELFF	TRBV7-7
CASSQETTTNTGELFF	TRBV4-3
CSASGGGYEQFF	TRBV20-1
CASSSKGINGYTF	TRBV19
CSVFLSVVPYNEQFF	TRBV29-1
CSASGRRGHQETQYF	TRBV20-1
CASSSKSTANYGYTF	TRBV18